A selection of T cell receptor beta chains follows, all from one sample in a study of T cell responses to AZD1222 COVID-19 vaccine. Assay used: immunoSEQ multiplex PCR; TCRdb lists only in-frame clones, some missing. This table holds approximately 160,000 clones, approximately 90% found once. Sequenced here: peripheral blood, sampled on day 0 of AZD1222 vaccination. The receptor source for this set is an adult in good health. Each CDR3 is given with its conserved first and last residue. The D gene is left open where the match is weak. A clone size is listed for some rows: how often the clone was seen (once, few, many), or a class if it is expanded.

V: TRBV7-2
J: TRBJ2-7
size: -
D: -
DNA: TGTGCCAGCAGCTTAGCATCGGCAGGGGACTACGAGCAGTACTTC
CDR3: CASSLASAGDYEQYF

V: TRBV3-1/TRBV3-2
J: TRBJ2-1
size: -
D: -
DNA: TGTGCCAGCAGCCTCAATCAGGGGTTTGAGCAGTTCTTC
CDR3: CASSLNQGFEQFF

V: TRBV7-9
J: TRBJ1-6
size: once
D: TRBD1
DNA: TGTGCCAGCAGCTTGGGACAGGGGGCTAGCTCCTATAATTCACCCCTCCACTTT
CDR3: CASSLGQGASSYNSPLHF

V: TRBV11-3
J: TRBJ2-6
size: -
D: -
DNA: TGTGCCAGCAGCTTAACTGGGGCCAACGTCCTGACTTTC
CDR3: CASSLTGANVLTF

V: TRBV7-3
J: TRBJ2-2
size: once
D: TRBD1
DNA: TGTGCCAGCAGCCCTGACAGGGGATACACCGGGGAGCTGTTTTTT
CDR3: CASSPDRGYTGELFF

V: TRBV19
J: TRBJ2-7
size: -
D: TRBD2
DNA: TGTGCCAGTAGCCTACCGGGGGGGCCCTCCTACGAGCAGTACTTC
CDR3: CASSLPGGPSYEQYF

V: TRBV6-5
J: TRBJ1-6
size: -
D: -
DNA: TGTGCCAGCAGTTACCGACAAGATAATTCACCCCTCCACTTT
CDR3: CASSYRQDNSPLHF

V: TRBV6-5
J: TRBJ1-6
size: -
D: -
DNA: TGTGCCAGCAGTTCCCTCCCGGGGTATAATTCACCCCTCCACTTT
CDR3: CASSSLPGYNSPLHF

V: TRBV2
J: TRBJ2-2
size: -
D: -
DNA: TGTGCCAGCAGTGAATTGGGGGTCGGGGAGCTGTTTTTT
CDR3: CASSELGVGELFF

V: TRBV19
J: TRBJ1-5
size: -
D: TRBD1
DNA: TGTGCCAGTAGTATTGGGACAGGGGTACAGCCCCAGCATTTT
CDR3: CASSIGTGVQPQHF

V: TRBV6-5
J: TRBJ1-6
size: -
D: -
DNA: TGTGCCGGAGCGAATTCCTATAATTCACCCCTCCACTTT
CDR3: CAGANSYNSPLHF

V: TRBV6-5
J: TRBJ1-1
size: -
D: -
DNA: TGTGCCAGCAGTTACTGGCGCTCTTTATACACTGAAGCTTTCTTT
CDR3: CASSYWRSLYTEAFF

V: TRBV5-1
J: TRBJ1-1
size: -
D: TRBD1
DNA: TGCGCCAGCAGCTTCCCAGGGGGAGGCACTGAAGCTTTCTTT
CDR3: CASSFPGGGTEAFF

V: TRBV9
J: TRBJ1-1
size: -
D: TRBD1
DNA: TGTGCCAGCAGCTCCAGGGGGGTTGGAACTGAAGCTTTCTTT
CDR3: CASSSRGVGTEAFF

V: TRBV28
J: TRBJ2-1
size: -
D: -
DNA: TGTGCCAGCAGTCGGACCGACACCGGCGAGGAGTTCTTC
CDR3: CASSRTDTGEEFF

V: TRBV7-9
J: TRBJ2-5
size: -
D: -
DNA: TGTGCCAGCAGCTCTCTCCCCCAAGAGACCCAGTACTTC
CDR3: CASSSLPQETQYF

V: TRBV24-1
J: TRBJ1-5
size: -
D: TRBD1
DNA: TGTGCCACCAGTGACTCCGGGACAGAACTATATAGCAATCAGCCCCAGCATTTT
CDR3: CATSDSGTELYSNQPQHF

V: TRBV5-8
J: TRBJ1-5
size: -
D: -
DNA: TGTGCCAGCAGCTTTGAAGGTAACAATCAGCCCCAGCATTTT
CDR3: CASSFEGNNQPQHF

V: TRBV4-1
J: TRBJ1-1
size: -
D: -
DNA: TGCGCCAGCAGCACAGGCACAGGGACTGAAGCTTTCTTT
CDR3: CASSTGTGTEAFF

V: TRBV7-8
J: TRBJ2-2
size: -
D: -
DNA: TGTGCCAGCAGCTTAGGGGGACAAGGGGCCGGGGAGCTGTTTTTT
CDR3: CASSLGGQGAGELFF

V: TRBV7-9
J: TRBJ1-4
size: -
D: -
DNA: TGTGCCAGCAGCTTAGTGGCTACCCTTTCTGAAAAACTGTTTTTT
CDR3: CASSLVATLSEKLFF

V: TRBV4-1
J: TRBJ1-1
size: once
D: TRBD1
DNA: TGCGCCAGCAGCCAAACCCGGGACGGATCGGCAGGGGGTGAAGCTTTCTTT
CDR3: CASSQTRDGSAGGEAFF

V: TRBV12-3/TRBV12-4
J: TRBJ2-2
size: -
D: -
DNA: TGTGCCAGCATTTTAACCGGGGAGCTGTTTTTT
CDR3: CASILTGELFF

V: TRBV19
J: TRBJ2-5
size: -
D: TRBD2
DNA: TGTGCCAGTAGTTGGGGACTAGCGGGGGGCCAGGAAGAGACCCAGTACTTC
CDR3: CASSWGLAGGQEETQYF

V: TRBV5-1
J: TRBJ2-6
size: -
D: -
DNA: TGCGCCAGCAGCTTTCGGGGATCTGGGGCCAACGTCCTGACTTTC
CDR3: CASSFRGSGANVLTF

V: TRBV5-1
J: TRBJ1-1
size: -
D: TRBD1
DNA: TGCGCCAGCAGTTCCGGGACAGGGGGCACTGAAGCTTTCTTT
CDR3: CASSSGTGGTEAFF

V: TRBV28
J: TRBJ1-5
size: -
D: TRBD1
DNA: TGTGCCAGCAGTTTAAGGACAGGGGGGATTCAGCCCCAGCATTTT
CDR3: CASSLRTGGIQPQHF

V: TRBV7-6
J: TRBJ1-2
size: -
D: TRBD1
DNA: TGTGCCAGCAGCTTGGGGACAGGGGCTAACTATGGCTACACCTTC
CDR3: CASSLGTGANYGYTF

V: TRBV7-2
J: TRBJ2-7
size: -
D: TRBD2
DNA: TGTGCCAGCAGCTCCACCACGGGACTAGCGGGGGGGTCCTACGAGCAGTACTTC
CDR3: CASSSTTGLAGGSYEQYF

V: TRBV27
J: TRBJ1-2
size: -
D: TRBD1
DNA: TGTGCCAGCAGTTTCCAGGGGGCTTATGGCTACACCTTC
CDR3: CASSFQGAYGYTF

V: TRBV5-1
J: TRBJ2-7
size: -
D: -
DNA: TGCGCCAGCAGCTTGGGATCCCCGGGATCCTACGAGCAGTACTTC
CDR3: CASSLGSPGSYEQYF

V: TRBV4-1
J: TRBJ2-3
size: -
D: -
DNA: TGCGCCAGCAGCCAAGAGGGGCGGGGGCCCCTCACAGATACGCAGTATTTT
CDR3: CASSQEGRGPLTDTQYF

V: TRBV10-1
J: TRBJ2-1
size: -
D: TRBD2
DNA: TGCGCCAGCAGTGAGCGAGCGGGGCCTTACAATGAGCAGTTCTTC
CDR3: CASSERAGPYNEQFF

V: TRBV5-5
J: TRBJ2-3
size: once
D: -
DNA: TGTGCCAGCAGCCGGGACTTAGTTCGGGGTCGTAGCACAGATACGCAGTATTTT
CDR3: CASSRDLVRGRSTDTQYF

V: TRBV18
J: TRBJ1-2
size: few
D: -
DNA: TGTGCCAGCTCACCGGACAGTTTATATGGCTACACCTTC
CDR3: CASSPDSLYGYTF

V: TRBV27
J: TRBJ2-5
size: -
D: TRBD1
DNA: TGTGCCAGCAGCTCGGACAGGGGTGTGTGGCAAGAGACCCAGTACTTC
CDR3: CASSSDRGVWQETQYF

V: TRBV5-1
J: TRBJ2-7
size: -
D: TRBD1
DNA: TGCGCCAGCAGCTTAGGACAGGGGGCATCCGAGCAGTACTTC
CDR3: CASSLGQGASEQYF

V: TRBV18
J: TRBJ1-4
size: -
D: -
DNA: TGTGCCAGCTCACTAAACGGCAGAAATGAAAAACTGTTTTTT
CDR3: CASSLNGRNEKLFF

V: TRBV27
J: TRBJ2-7
size: -
D: -
DNA: TGTGCCAGCAGTTGGAGGGTGTTTGGCGAGCAGTACTTC
CDR3: CASSWRVFGEQYF

V: TRBV6-2/TRBV6-3
J: TRBJ1-2
size: -
D: -
DNA: TGTGCCAGCAGTTACACGTCCCGCGGACGGACACGGAGGGGCTACACCTTC
CDR3: CASSYTSRGRTRRGYTF